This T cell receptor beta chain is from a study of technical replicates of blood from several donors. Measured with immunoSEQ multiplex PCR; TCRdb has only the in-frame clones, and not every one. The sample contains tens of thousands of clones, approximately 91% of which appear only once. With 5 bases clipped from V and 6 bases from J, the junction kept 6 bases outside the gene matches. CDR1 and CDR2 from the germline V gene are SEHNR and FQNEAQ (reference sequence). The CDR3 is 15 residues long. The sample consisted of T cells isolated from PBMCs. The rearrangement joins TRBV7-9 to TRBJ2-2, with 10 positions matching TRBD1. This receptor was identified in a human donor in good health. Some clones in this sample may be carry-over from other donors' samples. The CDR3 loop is CASSHTGTGAGELFF. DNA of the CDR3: TGTGCCAGCAGCCACACCGGGACAGGGGCCGGGGAGCTGTTTTTT.